This T cell receptor (beta chain) is drawn from a study of blood T cell repertoires in COVID-19. Background on the study: COVID-19 samples, acute and convalescent, were from the United States, Italy and Spain. In each case, the material was cDNA or gDNA derived from T cells, B-cell-depleted T cells, or PBMCs.

This clone has just one count. Original processing methods: It was from reference gene primer amplification that nucleated cell counts were estimated. Libraries were prepared by immunoSEQ multiplex PCR; TCRdb keeps only in-frame clonotypes and omits some of them. For V, J and clone size, that table is used; D and trimming come from the DNA. Among approximately 110,000 clones listed, less than 80% were seen once. V was clipped by 1 base and J by 3 bases, with 8 bases between them. The CDR3 runs to 13 residues. CDR1 is SGHTS and CDR2 is YDEGEE in the germline V gene. Material: peripheral blood. The chain links TRBV5-8 to TRBJ2-7; unclear D gene. This clonotype was obtained from a man between 65 and 80 years old with active or convalescent COVID-19. The CDR3 region has the DNA TGTGCCAGCAGCTTGCCAGGTCGCTACGAGCAGTACTTC. It translates to CASSLPGRYEQYF.